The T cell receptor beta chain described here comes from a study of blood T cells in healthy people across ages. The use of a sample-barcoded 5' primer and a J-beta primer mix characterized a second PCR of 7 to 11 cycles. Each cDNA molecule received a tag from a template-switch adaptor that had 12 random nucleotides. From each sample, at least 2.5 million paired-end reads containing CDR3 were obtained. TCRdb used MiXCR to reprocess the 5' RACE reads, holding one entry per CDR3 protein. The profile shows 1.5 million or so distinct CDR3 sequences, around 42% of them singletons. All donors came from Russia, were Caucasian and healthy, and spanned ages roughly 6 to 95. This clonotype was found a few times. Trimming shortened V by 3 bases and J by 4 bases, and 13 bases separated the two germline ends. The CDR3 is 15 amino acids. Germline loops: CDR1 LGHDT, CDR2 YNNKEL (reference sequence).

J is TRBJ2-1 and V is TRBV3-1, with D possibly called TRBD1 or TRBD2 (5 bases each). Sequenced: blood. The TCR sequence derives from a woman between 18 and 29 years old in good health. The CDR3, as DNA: TGTGCCAGCAGCCAGCAGGGTGGGGGATACAATGAGCAGTTCTTC. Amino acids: CASSQQGGGYNEQFF.